The present T cell receptor (beta chain) was sequenced within a study of cytomegalovirus exposure and HLA in healthy donors (dated by TCRdb to about 2017). Concerning the study at large: According to an earlier analysis of around 600 of the donors, 150 million to 200 million T cells yielded some 120 million unique TCR beta sequences and more than 250 Gb of sequence data. In a later genetic analysis, genome-wide SNP genotypes for about three fifths of the roughly 670 donors were used, and that subset was treated as a discovery cohort. Alongside the repertoire data, information on donor age, sex, ethnicity and CMV serostatus was compiled. An earlier analysis of around 580 of the donors used high-throughput TCR beta sequencing to judge whether each TCR beta V gene segment behaved as functional or pseudogenic. To predict cytomegalovirus infection status, the study combined high-throughput TCR immunosequencing, statistical association of individual TCRs with disease status, and machine learning. Typing coverage varied by locus: roughly 629-640 donors for A, B, C, DRB1 and DQB1; 500 to 550 for DQA1; more than 600 for DPA1; some 470 for DPB1. Rather than drawing on any new phenotypic data, the later analysis identified candidate immune exposures from TCR beta sequences and the way those sequences occurred across donors. Every discovery cohort repertoire had been produced on one sequencing platform. Roughly 5 DR-DQ haplotypes were handled as single units for association and clustering, since linkage in the cohort was strong. In a later analysis, previously published TCR beta repertoires from about 640 donors were re-analyzed and high-resolution HLA genotyping was added so that TCR occurrence patterns could be studied. On average, roughly 240,000 unique TCR beta nucleotide sequences were sequenced per donor among about 400 genotyped donors of the cohort, with roughly 18% of those sequences being non-productive. The study used immunosequencing to profile the T cell repertoires of under 700 subjects and linked those repertoires to cytomegalovirus serostatus. Class I and class II HLA loci were covered by the typing at four-digit resolution. Besides the first cohort of around 670 subjects, a separate validation cohort made up of roughly 120 different subjects was used. Roughly 300 gigabases of sequencing data and 75 million to 85 million unique TCR sequences made up an early release that covered over 550 HLA-typed donors. The study aimed to test whether signatures of past pathogen exposure could be identified by cataloging public T cell receptors. Of the roughly 400 genotyped donors, 70% to 90% were placed in the genetic ancestry cluster associated with self-reported Caucasian donors.

In total, roughly 710 healthy bone marrow donors made up the cohort. Cohort members were all nominally healthy when sampled, although unrecorded immune exposures were likely present. The donor tested CMV seronegative and was one of the 352 seronegative cohort members. Each donor provided a peripheral blood sample, and peripheral blood mononuclear cells were used for TCR beta sequencing. Genomic DNA extraction from the blood cell samples was performed with the Qiagen DNeasy Blood Extraction Kit. The library came from the immunoSEQ multiplex PCR assay. For the multiplex PCR, a mixture combining 60 forward primers for TCR Vbeta segments and 13 reverse primers for TCR Jbeta segments was used. A multiplex PCR assay on genomic DNA amplified the CDR3 region of rearranged TCR beta genes. The amplified TCR beta libraries were sequenced on the Illumina HiSeq System as 87-base-pair reads. Under the source paper's analysis protocol: Across the 500 to 850 repertoires, a later analysis counted roughly 77 million unique TCR beta chains, around 10 million of which were shared by at least two donors. Raw reads were error-corrected and collapsed into unique sequences by a nearest-neighbor algorithm in which closely related sequences were merged to remove PCR and sequencing errors. To assign V, D and J gene segments, CDR3 sequences were aligned to IMGT reference sequences. For a sequence to be retained, at least a six-nucleotide match to both a V gene segment and a J gene segment was required. Rearrangements were called productive when the CDR3 lacked stop codons and stayed in frame with V and J; all others were non-productive. Following IMGT convention, CDR3 was defined as the stretch from the second conserved V-encoded cysteine to the conserved J-encoded phenylalanine. Sequences without an unambiguous match to a single V gene segment were excluded from the earlier analysis of 500 to 700 of the donors. In an earlier analysis of 587 of the donors, a V segment was called functional when productive rearrangements were above 56.7%, and segregating when the standard deviation between donors exceeded 5%. To diagnose cytomegalovirus status from the catalog of TCR beta chain sequences, a statistical classification framework was built. V and J gene assignment, in a later analysis, came from comparing TCR nucleotide sequences with IMGT/GENE-DB human TR gene sequences. In a later analysis, CDR3 sequences and most-parsimonious VDJ recombination scenarios were assigned using the TCRdist pipeline. In a later analysis, every TCR beta chain was defined by the combination of its CDR3 amino acid sequence and its V-gene family, and reads without a unique V-gene family were dropped. As a way to deal with suspected cross-contamination and a sequencing artifact, a later analysis dropped 592 nucleotide sequences that were highly shared and had low generation probability. In a later analysis, a clonal expansion index for each public chain was calculated from normalized within-repertoire ranks of inferred template counts. Generation probabilities in a later analysis came from a VDJ recombination model fitted to out-of-frame rearrangements, and those results were checked against IGoR. In a later analysis, hypergeometric tests were used to score TCR-TCR, TCR-HLA and TCR-CMV co-occurrence, with a repertoire-size bias correction applied to TCR pairs. In a later analysis, false discovery rates were estimated by permuting HLA or CMV assignments 20 times. In a later analysis, co-occurring TCRs were grouped with DBSCAN, and TCRdist sequence similarity was added when clustering was performed within HLA-allele-positive subsets. Co-occurrence clustering excluded repertoires with fewer than 30,000 or more than 120,000 public chains, plus five with anomalous nucleotide sharing. Held by TCRdb, this immuneACCESS table contains in-frame sequences only and omits some clones. Under half of the omission traces to an unresolved V gene where checked; the cause of the rest is unknown. The DNA gave D and trimming, while V, J and clone size come from that table. In all, the sample holds 200,000 to 250,000 clones, and 70% to 85% of those were seen once. The ten largest clones capture about 0.6% of the sample.

The germline V gene yields SGHDT for CDR1 and YYEEEE for CDR2. The V end loses 4 bases and the J end loses 4 bases, and a stretch of 17 bases separates them. There are 15 amino acids in the CDR3, from cysteine to phenylalanine inclusive. CDR3 DNA only is kept here, 45 bases in frame from base 1. This clone has a single count. Its binding antigen is unknown. No base qualities exist here, and no much larger clone lies one base off it. General study outcomes and caveats: Sequencing depth was assumed to be roughly uniform across donors in the presence/absence analyses, though that assumption may not hold. Because HLA typing was missing for some donors at each locus, association tests included only the typed subset. Linkage disequilibrium might explain the correlated functional status among segregating V segments, but an unknown experimental factor could not be excluded. In vitro tests confirmed that three of the cytomegalovirus-associated TCR beta chains recognize cytomegalovirus antigens. Strong co-occurrence of HLA alleles, especially DR and DQ, made assigning TCR associations to individual alleles difficult. A later genetic analysis associated a missense DCLRE1C variant with V-gene and J-gene trimming of TCR beta chains, and an independent cohort replicated the association. A further reported finding was that TCR beta sequences accurately predicted the HLA-A and HLA-B alleles for most subjects in the first cohort. It was suggested by the authors that the approach could potentially be generalized to other disease states and immunological phenotypes. According to a later analysis, TCR association rates differed among HLA loci, with DRB1 alleles showing the most associated TCRs and HLA-C alleles showing the fewest. The classifier was reported to diagnose cytomegalovirus status with high specificity and sensitivity in both the original and validation cohorts. In a later analysis, 16,951 TCR beta sequences were associated with specific HLA alleles at a false discovery rate of 0.05. Broadly in line with IMGT annotations, most TCR beta V segments showed up in productive rearrangements about 87% or about 30% of the time in an earlier analysis of under 700 of the donors. Because the 87-base-pair reads could not distinguish some IMGT-functional V segments, including TRBV6-2 and TRBV6-3, those segments were excluded. A later analysis found that HLA-associated TCR beta chains were more clonally expanded and had lower generation probabilities than equally common non-associated chains. Because counts were too low, approximately 15 rarely observed V segments, including chromosome 9 orphons, were excluded from the earlier analysis of some 590 of the donors. In a later analysis, several top co-occurrence clusters were reported to appear linked to parvovirus B19, influenza, CMV and Epstein-Barr virus. The study listed 164 TCR beta chains as associated with cytomegalovirus. Only TCR beta chains were sequenced in this cohort, and the absence of alpha or paired-chain data limited detectable features. A later genetic analysis reported fewer N-insertions in productive TCRs among donors in an Asian-associated ancestry cluster than the approximately 700-donor mean. For the cohort, immune exposure information was limited to CMV serostatus. Across donors, most TCR sequences were observed very rarely, whereas some public TCRs were present in many individuals. The sequencing pipeline was judged likely to have produced a cluster of highly shared sequence variants as a technical artifact. According to a later analysis, most CMV-associated TCR beta chains appeared to be HLA-restricted, and the HLA associations seemed to be driven largely by CMV exposure.

Recombination joined TRBV5-6 with TRBJ2-5; 5 matching bases give a weak D call of TRBD2. Sample: PBMCs. The source is a middle-aged woman in good health and CMV-seronegative. The DNA reads TGTGCCAGCAGCCCTAATGCGGGTATAGGAGAGACCCAGTACTTC. This encodes CASSPNAGIGETQYF.